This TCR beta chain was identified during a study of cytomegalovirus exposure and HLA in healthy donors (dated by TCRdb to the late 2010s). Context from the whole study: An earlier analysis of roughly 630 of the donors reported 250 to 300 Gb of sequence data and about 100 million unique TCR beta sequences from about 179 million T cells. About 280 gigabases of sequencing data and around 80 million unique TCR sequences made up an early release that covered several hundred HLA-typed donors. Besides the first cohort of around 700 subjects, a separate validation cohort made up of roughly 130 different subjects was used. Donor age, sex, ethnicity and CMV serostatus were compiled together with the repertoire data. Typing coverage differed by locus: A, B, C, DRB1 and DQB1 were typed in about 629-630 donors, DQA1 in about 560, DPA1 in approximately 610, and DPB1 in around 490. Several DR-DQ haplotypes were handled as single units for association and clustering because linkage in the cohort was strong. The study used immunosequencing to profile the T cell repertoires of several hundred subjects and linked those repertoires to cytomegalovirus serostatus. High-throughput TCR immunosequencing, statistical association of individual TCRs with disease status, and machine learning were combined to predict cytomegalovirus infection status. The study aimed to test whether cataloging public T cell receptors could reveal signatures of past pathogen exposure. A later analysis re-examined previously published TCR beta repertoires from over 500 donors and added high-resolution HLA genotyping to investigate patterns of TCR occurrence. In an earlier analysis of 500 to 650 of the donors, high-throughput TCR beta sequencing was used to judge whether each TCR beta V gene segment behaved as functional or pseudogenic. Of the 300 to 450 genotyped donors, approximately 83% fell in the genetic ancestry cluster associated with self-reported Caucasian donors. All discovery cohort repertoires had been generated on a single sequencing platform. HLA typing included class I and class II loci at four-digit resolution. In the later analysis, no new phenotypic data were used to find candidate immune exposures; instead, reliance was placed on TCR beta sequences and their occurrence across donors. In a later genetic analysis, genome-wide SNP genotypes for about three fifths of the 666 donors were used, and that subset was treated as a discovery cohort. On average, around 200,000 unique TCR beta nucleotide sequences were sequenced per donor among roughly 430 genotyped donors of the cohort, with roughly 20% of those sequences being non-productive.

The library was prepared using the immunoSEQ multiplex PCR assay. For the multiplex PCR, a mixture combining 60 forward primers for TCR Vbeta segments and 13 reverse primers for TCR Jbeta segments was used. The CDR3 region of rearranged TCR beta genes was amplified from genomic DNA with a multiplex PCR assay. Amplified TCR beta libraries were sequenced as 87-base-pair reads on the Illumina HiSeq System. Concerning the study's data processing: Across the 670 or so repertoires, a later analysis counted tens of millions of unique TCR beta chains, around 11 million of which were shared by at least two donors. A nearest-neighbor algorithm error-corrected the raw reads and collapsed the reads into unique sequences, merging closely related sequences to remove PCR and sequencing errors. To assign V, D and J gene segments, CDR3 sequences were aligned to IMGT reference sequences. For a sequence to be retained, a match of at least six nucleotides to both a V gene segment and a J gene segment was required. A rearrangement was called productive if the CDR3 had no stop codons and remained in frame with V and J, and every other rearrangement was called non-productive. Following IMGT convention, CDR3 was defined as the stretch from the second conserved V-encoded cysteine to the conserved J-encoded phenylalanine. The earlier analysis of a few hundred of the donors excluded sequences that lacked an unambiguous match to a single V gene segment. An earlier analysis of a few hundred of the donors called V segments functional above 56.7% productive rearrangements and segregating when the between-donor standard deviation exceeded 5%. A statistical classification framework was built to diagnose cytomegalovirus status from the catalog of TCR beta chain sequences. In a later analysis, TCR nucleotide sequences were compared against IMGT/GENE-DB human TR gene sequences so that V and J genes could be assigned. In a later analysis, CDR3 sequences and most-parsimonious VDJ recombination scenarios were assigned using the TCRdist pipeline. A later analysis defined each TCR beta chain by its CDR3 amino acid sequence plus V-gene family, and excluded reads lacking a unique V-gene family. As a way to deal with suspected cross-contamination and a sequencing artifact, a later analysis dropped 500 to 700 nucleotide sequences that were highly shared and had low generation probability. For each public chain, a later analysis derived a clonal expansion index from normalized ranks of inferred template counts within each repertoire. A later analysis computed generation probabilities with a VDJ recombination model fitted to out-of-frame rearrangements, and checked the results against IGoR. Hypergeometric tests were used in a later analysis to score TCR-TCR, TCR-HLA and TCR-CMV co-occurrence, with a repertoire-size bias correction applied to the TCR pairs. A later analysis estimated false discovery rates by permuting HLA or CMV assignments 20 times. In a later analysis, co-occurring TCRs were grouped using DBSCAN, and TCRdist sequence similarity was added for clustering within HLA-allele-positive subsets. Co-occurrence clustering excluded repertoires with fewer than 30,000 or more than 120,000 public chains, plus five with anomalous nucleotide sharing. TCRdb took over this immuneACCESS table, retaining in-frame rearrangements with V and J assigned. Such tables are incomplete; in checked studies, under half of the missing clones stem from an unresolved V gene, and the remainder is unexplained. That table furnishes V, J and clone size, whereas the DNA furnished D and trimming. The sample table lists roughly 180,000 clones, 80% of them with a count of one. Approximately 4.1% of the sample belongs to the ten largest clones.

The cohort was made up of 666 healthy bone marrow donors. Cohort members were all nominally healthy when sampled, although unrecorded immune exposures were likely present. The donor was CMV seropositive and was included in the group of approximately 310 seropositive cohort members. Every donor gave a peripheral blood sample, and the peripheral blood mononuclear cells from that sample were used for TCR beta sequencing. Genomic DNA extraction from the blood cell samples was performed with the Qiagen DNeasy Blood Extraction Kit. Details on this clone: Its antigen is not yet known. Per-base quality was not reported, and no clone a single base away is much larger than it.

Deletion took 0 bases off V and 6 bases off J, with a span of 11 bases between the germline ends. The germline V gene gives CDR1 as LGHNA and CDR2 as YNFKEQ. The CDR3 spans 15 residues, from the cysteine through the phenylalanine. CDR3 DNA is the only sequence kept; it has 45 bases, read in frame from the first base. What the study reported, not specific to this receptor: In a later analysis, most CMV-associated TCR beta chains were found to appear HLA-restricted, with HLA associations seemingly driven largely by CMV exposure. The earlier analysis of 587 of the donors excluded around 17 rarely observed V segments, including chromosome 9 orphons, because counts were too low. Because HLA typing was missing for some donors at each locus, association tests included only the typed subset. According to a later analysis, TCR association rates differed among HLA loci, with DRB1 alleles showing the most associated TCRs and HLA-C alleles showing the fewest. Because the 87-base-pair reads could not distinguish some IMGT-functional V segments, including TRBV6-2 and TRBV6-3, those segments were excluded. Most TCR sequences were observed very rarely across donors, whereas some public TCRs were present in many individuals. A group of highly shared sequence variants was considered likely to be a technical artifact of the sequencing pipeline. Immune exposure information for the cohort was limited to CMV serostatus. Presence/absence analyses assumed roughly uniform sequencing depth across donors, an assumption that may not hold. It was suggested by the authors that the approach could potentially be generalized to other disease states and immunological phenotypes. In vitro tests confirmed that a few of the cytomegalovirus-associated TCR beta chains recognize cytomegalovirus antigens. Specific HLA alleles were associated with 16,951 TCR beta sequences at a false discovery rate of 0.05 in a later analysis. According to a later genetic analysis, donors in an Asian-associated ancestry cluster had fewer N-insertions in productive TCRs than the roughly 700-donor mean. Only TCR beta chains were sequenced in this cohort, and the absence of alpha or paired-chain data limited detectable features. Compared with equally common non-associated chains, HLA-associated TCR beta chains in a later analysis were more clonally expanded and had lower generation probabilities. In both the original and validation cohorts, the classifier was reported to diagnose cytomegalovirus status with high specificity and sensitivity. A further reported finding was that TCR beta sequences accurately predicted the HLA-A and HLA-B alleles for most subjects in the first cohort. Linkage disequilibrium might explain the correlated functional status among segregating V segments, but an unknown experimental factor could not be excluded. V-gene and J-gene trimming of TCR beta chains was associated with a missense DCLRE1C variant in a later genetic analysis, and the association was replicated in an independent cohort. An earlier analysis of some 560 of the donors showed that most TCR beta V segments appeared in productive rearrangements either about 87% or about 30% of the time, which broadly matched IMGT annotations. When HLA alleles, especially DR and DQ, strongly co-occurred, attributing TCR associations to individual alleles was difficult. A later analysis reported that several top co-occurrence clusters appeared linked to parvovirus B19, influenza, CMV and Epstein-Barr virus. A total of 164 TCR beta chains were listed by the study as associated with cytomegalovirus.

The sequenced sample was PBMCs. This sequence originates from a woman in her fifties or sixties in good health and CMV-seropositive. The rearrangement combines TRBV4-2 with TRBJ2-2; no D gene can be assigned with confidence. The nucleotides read TGTGCCAGCAGCCAAGATCATCTCTCGGCCGGGGAGCTGTTTTTT. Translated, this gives CASSQDHLSAGELFF.